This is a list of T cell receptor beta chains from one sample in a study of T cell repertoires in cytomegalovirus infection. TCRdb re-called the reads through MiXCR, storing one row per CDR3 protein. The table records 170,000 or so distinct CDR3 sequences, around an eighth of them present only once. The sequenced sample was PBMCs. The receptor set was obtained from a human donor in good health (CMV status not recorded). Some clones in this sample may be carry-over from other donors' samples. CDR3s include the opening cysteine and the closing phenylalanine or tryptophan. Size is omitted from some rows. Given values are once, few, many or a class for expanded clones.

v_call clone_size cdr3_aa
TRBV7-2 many CASSLGTNQPQHF
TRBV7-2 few CASSLDSGGNEQFF
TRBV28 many CASSYRQTQGKAEAFF
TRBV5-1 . CASSLSTVGDTQYF
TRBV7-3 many CASRSSPGGTEAFF
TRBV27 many CASKRTDANYGYTF
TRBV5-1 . CASSLAWAGEQYF
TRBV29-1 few CSVVRIAGDYYNEQFF
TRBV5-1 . CASSSPPHTGMNTEAFF
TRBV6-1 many CASSSGTLVYF
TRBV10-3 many CASEGDRKETQYF
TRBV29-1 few CSVRGGETQYF
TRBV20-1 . CSAPRTSHVRTGELFF
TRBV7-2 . CASSLGLAGQRALEQYF
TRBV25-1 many CASSESGGGAYEQYF
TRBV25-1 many CASRGPGTYEQYF
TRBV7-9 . CASSARTGLEPYEQYF
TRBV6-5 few CASSYGTGKEKLFF
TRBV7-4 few CASSLVRSHTDIAF
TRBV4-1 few CASSQKLTEGAIYGYTF
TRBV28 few CASSLEGTSYEQYF
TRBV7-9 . CASSSIGTGTGELFF
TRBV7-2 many CAGSPQRASYGYTF
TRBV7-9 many CASSLPRAGTGELFF
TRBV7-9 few CASSPGGQGMEKLFF
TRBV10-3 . CAISESLLGETQYF
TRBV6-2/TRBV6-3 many CASREDAQDYNEQFF
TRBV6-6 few CASMQGAVAEAFF
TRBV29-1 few CSANPGGEQFF
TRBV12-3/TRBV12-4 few CASSPPLRLAGGADTQYF
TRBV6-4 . CASSEGGGEGEAFF
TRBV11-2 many CASSSPGGPLSNEQFF
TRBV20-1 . CSARDGQGNASPLHF
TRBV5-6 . CASSFGQGAREKLFF
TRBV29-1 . CSAPDRKNEQFF
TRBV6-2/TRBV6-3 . CASSQGTRILYGYTF
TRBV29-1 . CSVAGRAGYNEQFF
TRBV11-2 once CASSTHNQPQHF
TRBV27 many CASSFTGRQLATDTQYF
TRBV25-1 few CATSLGGPLTYEQYF
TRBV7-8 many CASSLVPLNTEAFF
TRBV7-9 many CASTPDGYTF
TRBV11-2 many CASSLRVLREQFF
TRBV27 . CASSLSPDRNYNEQFF
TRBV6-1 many CASSHRGIHEQYF
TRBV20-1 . CSASVAGLSYEQYF
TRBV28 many CASSFAGTGKNIQYF
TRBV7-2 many CASSPKQRGTGELFF